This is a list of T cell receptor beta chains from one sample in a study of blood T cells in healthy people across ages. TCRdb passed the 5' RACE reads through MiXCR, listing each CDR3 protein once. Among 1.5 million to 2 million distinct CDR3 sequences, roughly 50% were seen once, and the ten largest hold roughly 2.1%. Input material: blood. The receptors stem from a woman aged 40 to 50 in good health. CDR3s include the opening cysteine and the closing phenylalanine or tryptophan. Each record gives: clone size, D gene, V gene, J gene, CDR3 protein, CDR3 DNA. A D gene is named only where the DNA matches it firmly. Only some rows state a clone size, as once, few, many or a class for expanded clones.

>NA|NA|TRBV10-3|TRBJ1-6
CAISGGTGTIASPLHF
TGTGCCATCAGTGGAGGGACGGGGACAATCGCTTCACCCCTCCACTTT
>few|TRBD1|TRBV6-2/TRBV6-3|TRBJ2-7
CASSPGQGLAYEQYF
TGTGCCAGCAGTCCCGGACAGGGACTGGCCTACGAGCAGTACTTC
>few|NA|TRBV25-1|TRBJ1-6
CASSEQGNNSPLHF
TGTGCCAGCAGTGAACAGGGGAATAATTCACCCCTCCACTTT
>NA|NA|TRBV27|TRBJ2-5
CANSFSTAQETQYF
TGTGCCAACAGTTTCAGCACAGCTCAAGAGACCCAGTACTTC
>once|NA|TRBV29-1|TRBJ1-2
CSVEARQGDGYTF
TGCAGCGTTGAAGCTCGGCAGGGAGATGGCTACACCTTC
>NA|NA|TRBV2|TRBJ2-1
CASSEVGGRVKASYNEQFF
TGTGCCAGCAGTGAAGTCGGGGGTCGGGTCAAAGCCTCCTACAATGAGCAGTTCTTC
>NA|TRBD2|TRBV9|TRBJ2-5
CASSSQGLAGLETQYF
TGTGCCAGCAGCTCCCAGGGACTAGCGGGGTTAGAGACCCAGTACTTC
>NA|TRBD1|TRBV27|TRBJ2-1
CASSLSGGTGENEQFF
TGTGCCAGCAGTTTATCGGGCGGGACAGGGGAGAATGAGCAGTTCTTC
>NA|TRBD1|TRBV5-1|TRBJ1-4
CASSTGQGGEKLFF
TGTGCCAGCAGTACCGGACAGGGGGGAGAAAAACTGTTTTTT
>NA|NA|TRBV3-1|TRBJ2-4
CASSQGSNNIQYF
TGTGCCAGCAGCCAGGGGTCTAATAACATTCAGTACTTC
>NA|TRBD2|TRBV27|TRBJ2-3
CASNGGAPYYTQYF
TGTGCCAGCAACGGGGGGGCACCATATTATACGCAGTATTTT
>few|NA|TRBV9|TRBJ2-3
CASSAGPITDTQYF
TGTGCCAGCAGCGCAGGCCCTATCACAGATACGCAGTATTTT
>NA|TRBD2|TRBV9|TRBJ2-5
CASSVVPSGGSETQYF
TGTGCCAGCAGCGTAGTTCCTAGCGGGGGGTCAGAGACCCAGTACTTC
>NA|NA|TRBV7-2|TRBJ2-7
CATAKSNEQYF
TGTGCCACCGCCAAGTCCAATGAGCAGTACTTC
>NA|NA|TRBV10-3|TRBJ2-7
CAISSQSLSYEQYF
TGTGCCATCAGTAGTCAGTCGCTTTCCTACGAGCAGTACTTC
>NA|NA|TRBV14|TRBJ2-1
CASSQGSEIYNEQFF
TGTGCCAGCAGTCAAGGTTCCGAGATCTACAATGAGCAGTTCTTC
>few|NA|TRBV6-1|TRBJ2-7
CASSEPGHGYEQYF
TGTGCCAGCAGTGAACCGGGACACGGCTACGAGCAGTACTTC
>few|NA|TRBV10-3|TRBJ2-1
CAISPPGTYNEQFF
TGTGCCATCAGTCCCCCCGGGACGTACAATGAGCAGTTCTTC
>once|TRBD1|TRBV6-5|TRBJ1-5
CASSKDRGPAQPQHF
TGTGCCAGCAGTAAAGACAGGGGGCCCGCTCAGCCCCAGCATTTT
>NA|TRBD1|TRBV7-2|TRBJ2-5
CASSSRGQGQTQYF
TGTGCCAGCAGCTCCAGGGGACAGGGCCAGACCCAGTACTTC
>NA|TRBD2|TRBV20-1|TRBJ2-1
CSATSGTSGGNEQFF
TGCAGTGCAACATCCGGGACTAGCGGGGGGAATGAGCAGTTCTTC
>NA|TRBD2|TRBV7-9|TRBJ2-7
CASSLGGTMTEQYF
TGTGCCAGCAGCTTAGGAGGGACTATGACTGAGCAGTACTTC
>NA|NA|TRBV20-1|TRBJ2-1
CSPLRADEQFF
TGCAGTCCGCTTAGGGCGGATGAGCAGTTCTTC
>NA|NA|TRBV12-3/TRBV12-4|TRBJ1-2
CASSFSLEGGGYTF
TGTGCCAGCAGTTTCTCTTTGGAAGGAGGAGGCTACACCTTC